Listed below are T cell receptor beta chains from one sample, sequenced in a study of T cell responses to AZD1222 COVID-19 vaccine. Profiled with immunoSEQ multiplex PCR; TCRdb holds only in-frame clones, not every one. The data show over 90,000 clones, 88% seen once. The specimen was peripheral blood, collected 28 days after the second AZD1222 dose. The receptors shown here come from an adult who received the AZD1222 COVID-19 vaccine. Both conserved end residues are part of each CDR3. A D gene is named only where the DNA matches it firmly. Clone size appears in some rows only: once, few, many, or a class for an expanded clone.

TRBJ1-3,TRBV5-6,few,TRBD1,TGTGCCAGCAGCTGGACAGGGGATGTTAGACCTTCTGGAAACACCATATATTTT,CASSWTGDVRPSGNTIYF
TRBJ2-5,TRBV6-5,.,.,TGTGCCAGCAGACCGGCAGGACTAGAGACCCAGTACTTC,CASRPAGLETQYF
TRBJ2-1,TRBV18,.,.,TGTGCCAGCTCAACCACAACAGGGACGAGCAATGAGCAGTTCTTC,CASSTTTGTSNEQFF
TRBJ2-7,TRBV6-2/TRBV6-3,.,TRBD1,TGTGCCAGCAGTTACCGCCCAGGGGGCTCCTACGAGCAGTACTTC,CASSYRPGGSYEQYF
TRBJ1-5,TRBV5-1,.,TRBD1,TGCGCCAGCAGCTTGGGAGGACAGGGCTATCAGCCCCAGCATTTT,CASSLGGQGYQPQHF
TRBJ2-7,TRBV7-2,.,TRBD2,TGTGCCAGCACCAGCGGGGGGCCTCAGTACTTC,CASTSGGPQYF
TRBJ2-1,TRBV6-5,.,TRBD1,TGTGCCAGCAGTTATTCCGGGACAGGGTGGAATGAGCAGTTCTTC,CASSYSGTGWNEQFF
TRBJ2-3,TRBV28,.,TRBD2,TGTGCCAGCAGGTTAATAGCGGGAGTAGTGGATACGCAGTATTTT,CASRLIAGVVDTQYF
TRBJ1-4,TRBV9,.,.,TGTGCCAGCAGCGTTGTAGGCTCAACTAATGAAAAACTGTTTTTT,CASSVVGSTNEKLFF
TRBJ2-1,TRBV4-3,.,.,TGCGCCAGCAGCCAAGAAATGCGGCCAAGGAATGAGCAGTTCTTC,CASSQEMRPRNEQFF
TRBJ1-1,TRBV6-6,.,TRBD1,TGTGCCAGCAGCCGAGGACAGGGGAAAAACACTGAAGCTTTCTTT,CASSRGQGKNTEAFF
TRBJ2-1,TRBV4-3,.,TRBD1,TGCGCCAGCAGCCCCCTGGCAGGGGGCTCTCTCTCCTACAATGAGCAGTTCTTC,CASSPLAGGSLSYNEQFF
TRBJ1-1,TRBV6-5,.,TRBD1,TGTGCCAGCAACCGACAGGGGGTCATGAACACTGAAGCTTTCTTT,CASNRQGVMNTEAFF
TRBJ1-4,TRBV5-4,.,.,TGTGCCAGCAGCTTAGAAGGGTATAATGAAAAACTGTTTTTT,CASSLEGYNEKLFF
TRBJ1-2,TRBV6-5,.,TRBD1,TGTGCCAGCAGTAAGGACAGGGCTGGCTACACCTTC,CASSKDRAGYTF
TRBJ2-3,TRBV5-1,.,TRBD2,TGCGCCAGCAGCTTGGAGGCGGGGGATGGGGCAGATACGCAGTATTTT,CASSLEAGDGADTQYF
TRBJ1-5,TRBV27,.,.,TGTGCCAGCAGTTTATCGCCGGGCAATCAGCCCCAGCATTTT,CASSLSPGNQPQHF
TRBJ1-4,TRBV7-9,.,.,TGTGCCAGCAGCCGGGGACTGAATAATGAAAAACTGTTTTTT,CASSRGLNNEKLFF
TRBJ1-5,TRBV7-8,.,.,TGTGCCAGCAGCTTAGCGCTGGGCGTACGAAATCAGCCCCAGCATTTT,CASSLALGVRNQPQHF
TRBJ1-1,TRBV6-6,.,.,TGTGCCAGCAGTTCCATCCAGGGGCTTGTGAACACTGAAGCTTTCTTT,CASSSIQGLVNTEAFF
TRBJ2-1,TRBV28,.,.,TGTGCCAGCAGTTTCCTCGTCGAGCCCAACAATGAGCAGTTCTTC,CASSFLVEPNNEQFF
TRBJ1-1,TRBV18,.,.,TGTGCCAGCTCACCACAGTCTAATGGGGACACTGAAGCTTTCTTT,CASSPQSNGDTEAFF
TRBJ1-5,TRBV19,.,TRBD1,TGTGCCAGTAGAGTGCCAGGGACAGGGAATCAGCCCCAGCATTTT,CASRVPGTGNQPQHF
TRBJ1-5,TRBV6-5,once,.,TGTGCCAGCAGACGGGACGCCGGAGGCAATCAGCCCCAGCATTTT,CASRRDAGGNQPQHF
TRBJ1-5,TRBV5-1,.,TRBD1,TGCGCCAGCAGCTTGGAGGGACAGGGTAGCAATCAGCCCCAGCATTTT,CASSLEGQGSNQPQHF
TRBJ2-5,TRBV11-3,.,TRBD2,TGTGCCAGCAGCTTAGTGGGGGGGAGAGAGACCCAGTACTTC,CASSLVGGRETQYF
TRBJ1-2,TRBV10-3,.,TRBD1,TGTGCCATCAGTGACCAGGGACAGGGGAACTATGGCTACACCTTC,CAISDQGQGNYGYTF
TRBJ1-1,TRBV9,.,.,TGTGCCAGCAGCGTAGATAACAGGAGGAACACTGAAGCTTTCTTT,CASSVDNRRNTEAFF
TRBJ1-2,TRBV29-1,.,TRBD1,TGCAGCGTAGGCCTGGGACAGATTAACTATGGCTACACCTTC,CSVGLGQINYGYTF
TRBJ1-1,TRBV28,.,.,TGTGCCAGCAGTTTCCACCAAGAGCCGAACACTGAAGCTTTCTTT,CASSFHQEPNTEAFF
TRBJ2-7,TRBV5-8,.,TRBD2,TGTGCCAGCAGCTTGGTGTTAGCGGGAGACGAGCAGTACTTC,CASSLVLAGDEQYF
TRBJ2-3,TRBV5-1,.,.,TGCGCCAGCAGCCTCGACAGGCGCACAGATACGCAGTATTTT,CASSLDRRTDTQYF
TRBJ1-5,TRBV30,once,TRBD1,TGTGCCTGGAGTGCAGGGGGAAGGAGCAATCAGCCCCAGCATTTT,CAWSAGGRSNQPQHF
TRBJ1-1,TRBV19,.,.,TGTGCCAGTAGTATAAAGGGGTTTGGGAACACTGAAGCTTTCTTT,CASSIKGFGNTEAFF
TRBJ1-6,TRBV6-5,.,.,TGTGCCAGCAAAATTAATTCACCCCTCCACTTT,CASKINSPLHF
TRBJ2-7,TRBV10-1,few,.,TGCGCCGGATTGGATGTGAGGGAACTCTACGAGCAGTACTTC,CAGLDVRELYEQYF
TRBJ2-7,TRBV6-6,.,.,TGTGCCAGCAGTCAACGGGGCTACGAGCAGTACTTC,CASSQRGYEQYF
TRBJ1-4,TRBV6-5,.,.,TGTGCCAGCAGACGGCCCGGGAATAATGAAAAACTGTTTTTT,CASRRPGNNEKLFF
TRBJ1-1,TRBV19,.,.,TGTGCCAGTAGTGCTACGGGGTACACTGAAGCTTTCTTT,CASSATGYTEAFF
TRBJ1-2,TRBV4-3,.,.,TGCGCCAGCAGCCAAGTAGCGGTAGGGAGCTATGGCTACACCTTC,CASSQVAVGSYGYTF
TRBJ1-5,TRBV18,.,TRBD1,TGTGCCAGCTCACAGAGGGACAGGCGGCAGCCCCAGCATTTT,CASSQRDRRQPQHF